These 24 T cell receptor beta chains share one sample of origin, sequenced in a study of Ad26.COV2.S vaccination and SARS-CoV-2 variants. Profiling relied on immunoSEQ multiplex PCR, and the TCRdb table lists in-frame clones only, not all of them. The sample lists about 450,000 clones, roughly 87% seen once, with about 2.7% in the top ten. Specified treatment: around 19 received Ad26.COV2.S at low or high dose, single or two shots; about 5 received placebo; per-sample allocation not given. Day 63 after the first injection of vaccine or placebo was the sampling time. Here the sequenced sample was peripheral blood, taken in a trial of Ad26.COV2.S vaccine versus placebo. The receptors stem from a person aged 18-60 years who received the Ad26.COV2.S COVID-19 vaccine or a placebo.

This clone was counted a few times. This sequence joins TRBV5-5 and TRBJ1-1; possible D gene TRBD1, 6 bases. Germline V gives CDR1 SGHKS, CDR2 YYEKEE (reference sequence). The CDR3 is 15 amino acids. V dropped 2 bases and J dropped 5 bases, with 16 bases sitting between them. CDR3: CASSFGQGLDTEAFF. The CDR3 DNA reads TGTGCCAGCAGCTTTGGCCAGGGGTTAGATACTGAAGCTTTCTTT.

The sample holds one count of this clone. This chain links TRBV15 with TRBJ1-4, with a tentative D call TRBD1 (5 bases). The length of the CDR3 is 15 residues. V was pared by 1 base and J by 6 bases, with 12 bases between. Germline CDR1 reads LNHNV; CDR2 reads YYDKDF (reference sequence). The CDR3 DNA is TGTGCCACCAGCAGAGGGATCAGGGTTGATGAAAAACTGTTTTTT. Protein: CATSRGIRVDEKLFF. The full variable domain, completed using reference TRBV15 and TRBJ1-4, is DAMVIQNPRYQVTQFGKPVTLSCSQTLNHNVMYWYQQKSSQAPKLLFHYYDKDFNNEADTPDNFQSRRPNTSFCFLDIRSPGLGDTAMYLCATSRGIRVDEKLFFGSGTQLSVL.

The rearrangement links TRBV11-2 to TRBJ2-6; D perhaps matches TRBD1 (5 bases). Trimming cost V 5 bases and J 0 bases, with 14 bases left between them. CDR3 size: 17 residues. Germline V gene data show CDR1 as SGHAT and CDR2 as FQNNGV. CDR3 sequence reads: CASSPSGAVSGANVLTF. The CDR3 nucleotides are TGTGCCAGCAGCCCCTCTGGGGCTGTCTCTGGGGCCAACGTCCTGACTTTC.

The V and J genes are TRBV29-1 and TRBJ2-5; possibly TRBD2 for D (6 bases). The CDR3 has 12 residues. V shed 5 bases and J shed 1 base, with 8 bases lying between them. Germline CDR1 SQVTM, CDR2 ANQGSEA. The CDR3: CSVMGGQETQYF. DNA for the CDR3: TGCAGCGTTATGGGGGGCCAAGAGACCCAGTACTTC.

The genes are TRBV7-2 and TRBJ2-7, with a possible D match to TRBD2 (6 bases). The germline CDR1 and CDR2 sequences are SGHTA and FQGNSA. Trimming pared 6 bases from V and 4 bases from J, leaving 16 bases between. This CDR3 comprises 14 residues. CDR3 loop: CASSTGLGGYEQYF. CDR3 DNA sequence: TGTGCCAGCAGTACAGGACTTGGGGGGTACGAGCAGTACTTC.

The chain carries TRBV9 and TRBJ2-3; D is perhaps TRBD1 (5 bases). The V gene's germline CDR1 is SGDLS and CDR2 YYNGEE. V lost 3 bases, J lost 4 bases, and 12 bases lay in between. The CDR3 sequence is 14 residues long. CDR3 DNA: TGTGCCAGCAGCGAATGGCTAGGGGCAGATACGCAGTATTTT. Translation gives CASSEWLGADTQYF.

J is TRBJ2-3 and V is TRBV28; D gene unclear. The length of the CDR3 is 16 residues. Germline V CDR1 and CDR2: MDHEN, SYDVKM. V was pared by 3 bases and J by 3 bases, with 16 bases between. The CDR3 loop is CASSLLDLVGTDTQYF. CDR3 nucleotide sequence: TGTGCCAGCAGTTTGCTAGACCTGGTTGGGACAGATACGCAGTATTTT.

This chain uses TRBV7-2 with TRBJ2-5, with D uncertain. The germline CDR1 and CDR2 sequences are SGHTA and FQGNSA. V dropped 3 bases and J dropped 3 bases, with 14 bases sitting between them. The CDR3 totals 15 residues. The DNA of the CDR3 is TGTGCCAGCAGCTTCTGGGATCAGCCCGAAGAGACCCAGTACTTC. The encoded protein is CASSFWDQPEETQYF.

The rearrangement links TRBV5-1 to TRBJ2-7, with a weak D call TRBD2 (5 bases). CDR1 is SGHRS and CDR2 is YFSETQ in the germline V gene. The CDR3 consists of 15 residues. Trimming removed 0 bases at V and 3 bases at J, with 13 bases between. In DNA form, the CDR3 reads TGCGCCAGCAGCTTGGGGCTTACTGGAGGCTACGAGCAGTACTTC. It encodes CASSLGLTGGYEQYF.

V gene TRBV6-6 combines with J gene TRBJ2-3, with TRBD2 identical over 7 bases. The CDR3 sequence is 16 residues long. V was pared by 7 bases and J by 0 bases, with 10 bases of the junction left unmatched. The V gene's germline CDR1 is MNHNY and CDR2 SVGAGI (reference sequence). The chain's CDR3 is CASTGTKLRSTDTQYF. CDR3 sequence (DNA): TGTGCCAGCACTGGGACTAAACTACGGAGCACAGATACGCAGTATTTT.

J is TRBJ2-5 and V is TRBV29-1, with D perhaps TRBD2 (5 bases). This CDR3 region has 13 residues. Trimming left V 3 bases short and J 1 base short, with 9 bases between. Germline V gene lookup returns CDR1 SQVTM and CDR2 ANQGSEA. For the CDR3, the DNA is TGCAGCGTTGAGGGGAGAATCCAAGAGACCCAGTACTTC. Its translation: CSVEGRIQETQYF.

J is TRBJ1-5 and V is TRBV6-1; D may be TRBD1 (6 bases). This CDR3 has 15 residues. Between the trimmed V and J ends, which lost 2 bases and 6 bases, there was a span of 14 bases. CDR1 and CDR2 from the germline V gene are MNHNS and SASEGT. The chain's CDR3 is CASSEMGGAGQPQHF. CDR3 nucleotides: TGTGCCAGCAGTGAAATGGGGGGGGCAGGTCAGCCCCAGCATTTT.

This clone was counted between two and nine times. The rearrangement uses TRBV27 and TRBJ2-1; D is uncertain. Trimming removed 3 bases from V and 10 bases from J, with 25 bases in between. The CDR3 contains 17 residues. From germline, CDR1 is MNHEY and CDR2 SMNVEV (reference sequence). The CDR3 DNA is TGTGCCAGCAGTTTCCAAAAACTTCTCTCACTTGAGACCGAGCAGTTCTTC. Translated, it gives CASSFQKLLSLETEQFF.

About this clone itself: A read error may produce the germline difference seen at one junction end. V gene TRBV7-8 combines with J gene TRBJ1-1; D gene uncertain. Per germline, CDR1 SGHVS and CDR2 FQNEAQ. The CDR3 totals 13 residues. CDR3 nucleotides: TGTGCCAGCAGCTTAAATCGGAACAATGAAGCTTTCTTT. Its protein is CASSLNRNNEAFF.

This chain links TRBV7-9 with TRBJ1-1, with TRBD1 as a possible D gene (5 bases). Germline loops: CDR1 SEHNR, CDR2 FQNEAQ (reference sequence). CDR3 length: 13 amino acids. Trimming took off 1 base at V and 8 bases at J, with 11 bases between the two ends. The CDR3 region is CASSLGGGAEAFF. Here the CDR3 DNA reads TGTGCCAGCAGCTTAGGCGGTGGGGCCGAAGCTTTCTTT. The full variable domain, rest sourced from reference TRBV7-9 and TRBJ1-1, is DTGVSQNPRHKITKRGQNVTFRCDPISEHNRLYWYRQTLGQGPEFLTYFQNEAQLEKSRLLSDRFSAERPKGSFSTLEIQRTEQGDSAMYLCASSLGGGAEAFFGQGTRLTVV.

This clone showed up just a few times. The chain couples TRBV9 to TRBJ2-2; possibly TRBD1 for D (5 bases). Trimming left V 3 bases short and J 6 bases short, with 15 bases between. This CDR3 spans 15 amino acids. Per germline, CDR1 SGDLS and CDR2 YYNGEE. The CDR3, as DNA: TGTGCCAGCAGCGGCAGGACACACTTCGCCGGGGAGCTGTTTTTT. Amino acid sequence: CASSGRTHFAGELFF.

The J gene is TRBJ1-2, the V gene TRBV5-1; 10 bases line up with TRBD1. J was trimmed by 9 bases and V by 4 bases; bases with no gene match: 9. The CDR3 covers 14 residues. CDR1 is SGHRS, CDR2 YFSETQ, per germline. The CDR3 loop reads CASSPQGQGPSYTF. CDR3 coding DNA: TGCGCCAGCAGCCCCCAGGGACAGGGGCCGAGCTACACCTTC.

V is TRBV28 and J is TRBJ2-7; TRBD2 is a possible D gene (5 bases). The CDR3 is made up of 12 amino acids. V was pared by 7 bases and J by 4 bases, with 11 bases between. Germline V gene data show CDR1 as MDHEN and CDR2 as SYDVKM. The CDR3 loop reads CASTGLIYEQYF. CDR3 nucleotide sequence: TGTGCCAGCACCGGACTTATTTACGAGCAGTACTTC.

The chain links TRBV7-2 to TRBJ1-5; D remains ambiguous. V lost 1 base, J lost 12 bases, and 16 bases lay in between. CDR1 and CDR2 from the germline V gene are SGHTA and FQGNSA. CDR3 length equals 14 residues. The CDR3 loop is CASSLGIHDHDQHF. In DNA form, the CDR3 reads TGTGCCAGCAGCTTAGGGATCCACGATCATGACCAGCATTTT.

The chain combines TRBV7-3 with TRBJ2-1, with D perhaps TRBD2 (5 bases). Germline V gene lookup returns CDR1 SGHTA and CDR2 FQGTGA. This CDR3 region has 14 residues. Trimming removed 1 base at V and 15 bases at J, with 19 bases between. The CDR3 region has the DNA TGTGCCAGCAGCTTAAGGGGAGAAGGGCGGAGGCCGTTCTTC. This codes for CASSLRGEGRRPFF.

The chain recombines TRBV4-3 with TRBJ2-1, with 9 bases fitting TRBD2. The CDR3 spans 17 residues. Per the germline V gene, CDR1 is LGHNA and CDR2 is YSLEER. V trimming: 3 bases; J trimming: 9 bases; junction bases outside the gene matches: 15. For the CDR3, the DNA is TGCGCCAGCAGCCAGGGGAGGTCGAGCGGGAGGCGGGGTGAGCAGTTCTTC. Protein sequence: CASSQGRSSGRRGEQFF.

The chain recombines TRBV11-2 with TRBJ2-1; D gene uncertain. This CDR3 has 13 residues. Looked up from germline, CDR1 is SGHAT and CDR2 is FQNNGV. Trimming removed 0 bases at V and 8 bases at J, with 8 bases between. CDR3 bases: TGTGCCAGCAGCTTAGAGGTTTCAGATGAGCAGTTCTTC. Its translation is CASSLEVSDEQFF. Combining the CDR3 with reference TRBV11-2 and TRBJ2-1 gives the whole variable domain EAGVAQSPRYKIIEKRQSVAFWCNPISGHATLYWYQQILGQGPKLLIQFQNNGVVDDSQLPKDRFSAERLKGVDSTLKIQPAKLEDSAVYLCASSLEVSDEQFFGPGTRLTVL.

Points on this clone: An end of the junction does not agree with germline; a read error may underlie this. V usage is TRBV7-3 and J usage is TRBJ2-7, with TRBD2 matching 7 bases. The CDR3 is made up of 12 amino acids. Germline CDR1 reads SGHTA; CDR2 reads FQGTGA. The CDR3 bases are TGTGCCAGCAGCTATTCGGGGGGACCCCTTTCTTTC. It yields the protein CASSYSGGPLSF.

The V and J genes are TRBV5-4 and TRBJ2-1; D unclear. V lost 0 bases and J 6 bases, leaving 7 bases between the germline ends. Germline-derived CDR1 and CDR2 are SGHNT and YYREEE (reference sequence). This CDR3 has 13 residues. The CDR3 loop is CASSLDTSNEQFF. The DNA of the CDR3 is TGTGCCAGCAGCTTGGATACCTCCAATGAGCAGTTCTTC.